This TCR beta chain was obtained from a study of blood T cell repertoires in COVID-19. The wider study: Acute-phase and convalescent COVID-19 samples originated in the United States, Italy and Spain.

Libraries were prepared by immunoSEQ multiplex PCR; TCRdb keeps only in-frame clonotypes and omits some of them. The sample consists of about 160,000 clones, 75% to 80% of them appearing once. The TCR was taken from a woman older than 75 with acute or convalescent COVID-19. Material for sequencing was peripheral blood.

This CDR3 is CASSIQGNTGELFF. CDR3 sequence (DNA): TGTGCCAGCAGCATACAGGGAAACACCGGGGAGCTGTTTTTT. This sequence joins TRBV7-9 and TRBJ2-2; D possibly corresponds to TRBD1 (6 bases). Germline V gives CDR1 SEHNR, CDR2 FQNEAQ (reference sequence). The V end lost 5 bases, the J end lost 2 bases, and 9 bases lay between the germline ends. There are 14 residues in the CDR3.